A single sample gave rise to the 10 T cell receptor beta chains below, sequenced in a study of a mutant IDH1 vaccine in newly diagnosed glioma. This table comes from immunoSEQ multiplex PCR, and its TCRdb copy is limited to in-frame clones, with some not included. Of 40,000 to 60,000 clones in the sample, about 77% were seen once. Antigens for these TCRs are unknown. This sample's time point: week 5, during vaccination. Each vaccine dose was 300 ug of mutant IDH1 20-mer peptide, with topical imiquimod. The sample in question was PBMCs, obtained from a glioma patient whose treatment included an IDH1 peptide vaccine. The source of these receptors is a woman aged 40 to 55 with glioma.

The chain has TRBV5-5 and TRBJ2-5, with unresolved D. The CDR3 is made up of 15 amino acids. The V end lost 3 bases, the J end lost 2 bases, and 14 bases lay between the germline ends. CDR1 is SGHKS, CDR2 YYEKEE, per germline (reference sequence). The DNA of the CDR3 is TGTGCCAGCAGCTCTTTTCTCCAGCAGCAAGAGACCCAGTACTTC. Encoded protein: CASSSFLQQQETQYF.

The rearrangement uses TRBV25-1 and TRBJ1-5; perhaps TRBD1 as D (5 bases). Germline CDR1 reads MGHDK; CDR2 reads SYGVNS. Trimming removed 5 bases at V and 6 bases at J, with 11 bases between. The CDR3 sequence is 13 residues long. This CDR3 reads CASSSEGLQPQHF. CDR3 bases: TGTGCCAGCAGTTCGGAGGGACTTCAGCCCCAGCATTTT.

V gene TRBV2 combines with J gene TRBJ1-6, with 7 bases that match TRBD1. Trimming took 8 bases from V and 13 from J; bases not matched to a gene: 14. Germline lookup yields CDR1 SNHLY and CDR2 FYNNEI. This CDR3 has 14 amino acids. The CDR3 DNA follows: TGTGCCAGCCTACGGGAGGGGGCGTACGGGCCCCTCCACTTT. Translated: CASLREGAYGPLHF.

V usage is TRBV10-3 and J usage is TRBJ1-5; possible D gene TRBD1, 5 bases. The ends were cut back, 6 bases at V and 7 bases at J, with 13 bases in the middle. CDR1 and CDR2 from the germline V gene are ENHRY and SYGVKD. The CDR3 contains 13 residues. The CDR3 is CAIRGTVGQPQHF. CDR3 nucleotides: TGTGCCATCAGAGGGACGGTTGGGCAGCCCCAGCATTTT.

The chain combines TRBV2 with TRBJ2-3; D gene ambiguous. The V and J ends lost 4 bases and 5 bases respectively, with 10 bases between them. Germline assignment: CDR1 SNHLY and CDR2 FYNNEI. This CDR3 spans 13 amino acids. The CDR3 nucleotides are TGTGCCAGCAGTGGAAGGATGGGAGATACGCAGTATTTT. Residues: CASSGRMGDTQYF.

CDR3 DNA: TGTGCCAGCAGCTTAGTGGTATCTAGCAATCAGCCCCAGCATTTT. Residues: CASSLVVSSNQPQHF. The chain recombines TRBV7-8 with TRBJ1-5; D remains unclear. Trimming stripped 1 base from V and 0 bases from J, with 7 bases between. The CDR3 length is 15 residues. The germline V gene has CDR1 SGHVS and CDR2 FQNEAQ. The full variable domain, rest sourced from reference TRBV7-8 and TRBJ1-5, is GAGVSQSPRYKVAKRGQDVALRCDPISGHVSLFWYQQALGQGPEFLTYFQNEAQLDKSGLPSDRFFAERPEGSVSTLKIQRTQQEDSAVYLCASSLVVSSNQPQHFGDGTRLSIL.

The chain is built from TRBV27 and TRBJ1-1; maybe TRBD1 (6 bases). Trimming took 4 bases from V and 2 from J, leaving 14 bases between them. CDR1 is MNHEY, CDR2 SMNVEV, per germline (reference sequence). The CDR3 contains 15 residues. CDR3 DNA: TGTGCCAGCAGTTGGGGCGGGGGCTTCAACACTGAAGCTTTCTTT. It yields the protein CASSWGGGFNTEAFF.

This sequence joins TRBV11-3 and TRBJ2-7; D is tentatively TRBD1 or TRBD2 (5 bases each). Germline values: CDR1 SGHNT, CDR2 YENEEA. V was cut by 0 bases and J by 12 bases, with 15 bases left in between. The CDR3 is 13 amino acids. For the CDR3, the DNA is TGTGCCAGCAGCTTAGACGGGCAGGGACGGGTGTACTTC. Encoded protein: CASSLDGQGRVYF.

The CDR3 nucleotides are TGCAGCGTTGAAGGCGGCCACGAGCAGTACTTC. Protein sequence: CSVEGGHEQYF. V gene TRBV29-1 combines with J gene TRBJ2-7; D is ambiguous. CDR3 size: 11 residues. V was pared by 1 base and J by 5 bases, with 6 bases between. Per germline, CDR1 SQVTM and CDR2 ANQGSEA.

The chain couples TRBV15 to TRBJ2-3; 11 bases line up with TRBD2. The V segment lost 1 base and the J segment 5 bases; nucleotides outside the gene matches: 8. The CDR3 is 17 residues long. Per the germline V gene, CDR1 is LNHNV and CDR2 is YYDKDF (reference sequence). The CDR3 protein is CATSRALAGGAGDTQYF. CDR3 in DNA: TGTGCCACCAGCAGAGCTCTAGCGGGGGGCGCCGGAGATACGCAGTATTTT.